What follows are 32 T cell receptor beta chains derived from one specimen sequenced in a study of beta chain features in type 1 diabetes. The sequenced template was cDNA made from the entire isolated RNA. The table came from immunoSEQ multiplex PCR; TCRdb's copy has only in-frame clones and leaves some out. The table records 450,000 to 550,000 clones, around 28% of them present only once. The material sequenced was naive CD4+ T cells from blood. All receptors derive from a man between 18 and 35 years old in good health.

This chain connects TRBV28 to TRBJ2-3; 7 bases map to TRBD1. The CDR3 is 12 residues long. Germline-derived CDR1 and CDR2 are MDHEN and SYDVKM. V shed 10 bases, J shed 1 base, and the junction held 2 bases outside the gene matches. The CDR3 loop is CAIDRGTDTQYF. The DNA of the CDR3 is TGTGCCATCGACAGGGGCACAGATACGCAGTATTTT.

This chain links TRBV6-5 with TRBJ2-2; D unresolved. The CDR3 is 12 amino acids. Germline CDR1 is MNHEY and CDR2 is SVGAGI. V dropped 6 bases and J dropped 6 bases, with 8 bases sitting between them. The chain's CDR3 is CASSLASGELFF. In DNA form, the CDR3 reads TGTGCCAGCAGCCTGGCGTCCGGGGAGCTGTTTTTT.

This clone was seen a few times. CDR3 DNA sequence: TGTGCCAGCAGCCTCAAGGAGCAGCCCCAGCATTTT. Translated: CASSLKEQPQHF. The chain recombines TRBV7-9 with TRBJ1-5; D remains unclear. This CDR3 has 12 residues. From germline, CDR1 is SEHNR and CDR2 FQNEAQ (reference sequence). V was cut by 5 bases and J by 7 bases, with 9 bases left in between.

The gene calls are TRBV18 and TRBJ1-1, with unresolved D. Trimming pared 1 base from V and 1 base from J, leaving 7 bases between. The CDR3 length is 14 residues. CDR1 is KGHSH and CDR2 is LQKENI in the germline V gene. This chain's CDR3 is CASSPLGPNTEAFF. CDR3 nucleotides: TGTGCCAGCTCACCACTCGGGCCGAACACTGAAGCTTTCTTT.

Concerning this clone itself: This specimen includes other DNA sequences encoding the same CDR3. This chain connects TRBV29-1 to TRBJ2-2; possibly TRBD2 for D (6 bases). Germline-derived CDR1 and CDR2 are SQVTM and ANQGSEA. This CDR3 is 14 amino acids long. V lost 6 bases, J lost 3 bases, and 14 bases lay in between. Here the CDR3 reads CSVGGDAYTGELFF. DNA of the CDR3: TGCAGCGTGGGGGGTGACGCCTACACCGGGGAGCTGTTTTTT.

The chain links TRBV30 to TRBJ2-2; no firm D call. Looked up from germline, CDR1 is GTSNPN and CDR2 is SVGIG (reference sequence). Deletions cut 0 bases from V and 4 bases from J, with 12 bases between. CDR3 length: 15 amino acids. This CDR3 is CAWSVRPPGTGELFF. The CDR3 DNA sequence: TGTGCCTGGAGTGTAAGGCCACCCGGCACCGGGGAGCTGTTTTTT.

CDR3 bases: TGCAGCGCCGCAGGGAAAGCTACAGATACGCAGTATTTT. Amino acids: CSAAGKATDTQYF. The genes are TRBV29-1 and TRBJ2-3; D might be TRBD1 (5 bases). V lost 7 bases, J lost 3 bases, and 14 bases lay in between. The CDR3 length is 13 residues. Germline V lookup: CDR1 SQVTM, CDR2 ANQGSEA.

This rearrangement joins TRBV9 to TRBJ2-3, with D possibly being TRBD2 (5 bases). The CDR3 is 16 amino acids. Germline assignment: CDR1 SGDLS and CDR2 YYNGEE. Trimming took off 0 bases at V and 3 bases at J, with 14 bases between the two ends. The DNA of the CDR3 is TGTGCCAGCAGCGTAGGCCTTAGCGTTGGTACAGATACGCAGTATTTT. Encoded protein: CASSVGLSVGTDTQYF.

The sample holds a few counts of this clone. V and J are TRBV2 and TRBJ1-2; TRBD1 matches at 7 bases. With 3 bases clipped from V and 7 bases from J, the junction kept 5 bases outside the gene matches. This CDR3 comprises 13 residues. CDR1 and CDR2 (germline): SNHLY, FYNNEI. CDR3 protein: CASSDRDSSGYTF. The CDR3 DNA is TGTGCCAGCAGTGATCGGGACAGTAGTGGCTACACCTTC.

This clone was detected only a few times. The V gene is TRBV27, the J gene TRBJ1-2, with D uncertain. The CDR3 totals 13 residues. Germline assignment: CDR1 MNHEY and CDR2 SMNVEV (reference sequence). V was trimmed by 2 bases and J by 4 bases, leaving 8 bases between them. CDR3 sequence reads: CASSLREGYGYTF. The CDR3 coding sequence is TGTGCCAGCAGTTTACGGGAGGGCTATGGCTACACCTTC.

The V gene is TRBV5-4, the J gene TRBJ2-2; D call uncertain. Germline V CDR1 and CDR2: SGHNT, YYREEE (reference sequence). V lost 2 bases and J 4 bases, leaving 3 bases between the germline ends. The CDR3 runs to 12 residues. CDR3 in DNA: TGTGCCAGCAGCTTCCTCACCGGGGAGCTGTTTTTT. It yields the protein CASSFLTGELFF.

This CDR3 is CASSRERGLGNEQFF. In nucleotides, the CDR3 is TGTGCCAGCAGCAGAGAAAGGGGCTTGGGCAATGAGCAGTTCTTC. This chain links TRBV28 with TRBJ2-1; perhaps TRBD1 as D (5 bases). Trimming removed 6 bases from V and 6 bases from J, with 18 bases in between. The germline V gene has CDR1 MDHEN and CDR2 SYDVKM. The CDR3 runs to 15 residues.

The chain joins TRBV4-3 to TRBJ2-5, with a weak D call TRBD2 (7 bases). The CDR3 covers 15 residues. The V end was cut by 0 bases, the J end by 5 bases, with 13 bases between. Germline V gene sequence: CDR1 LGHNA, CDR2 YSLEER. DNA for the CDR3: TGCGCCAGCAGCCAAGAGTCAGGGGAGGGGGAGACCCAGTACTTC. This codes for CASSQESGEGETQYF.

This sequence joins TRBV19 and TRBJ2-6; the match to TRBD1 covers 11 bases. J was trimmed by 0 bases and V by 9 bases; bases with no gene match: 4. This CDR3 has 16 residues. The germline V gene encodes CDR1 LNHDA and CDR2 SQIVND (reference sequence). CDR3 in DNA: TGTGCCAGCCGGGACAGGGGGGGCTCTGGGGCCAACGTCCTGACTTTC. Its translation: CASRDRGGSGANVLTF. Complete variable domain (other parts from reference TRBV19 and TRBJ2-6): DGGITQSPKYLFRKEGQNVTLSCEQNLNHDAMYWYRQDPGQGLRLIYYSQIVNDFQKGDIAEGYSVSREKKESFPLTVTSAQKNPTAFYLCASRDRGGSGANVLTFGAGSRLTVL.

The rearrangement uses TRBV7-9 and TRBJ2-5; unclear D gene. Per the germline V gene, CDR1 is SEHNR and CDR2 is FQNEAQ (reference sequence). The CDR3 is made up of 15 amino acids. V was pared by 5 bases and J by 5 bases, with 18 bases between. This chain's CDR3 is CASSPEVNWRETQYF. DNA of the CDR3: TGTGCCAGCAGCCCCGAGGTCAACTGGCGGGAGACCCAGTACTTC.

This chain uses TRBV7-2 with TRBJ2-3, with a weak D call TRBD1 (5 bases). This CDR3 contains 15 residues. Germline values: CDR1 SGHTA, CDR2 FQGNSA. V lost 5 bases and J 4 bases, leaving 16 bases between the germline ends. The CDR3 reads CASSRASGLADTQYF. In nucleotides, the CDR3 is TGTGCCAGCAGCCGAGCCTCAGGGCTAGCAGATACGCAGTATTTT.

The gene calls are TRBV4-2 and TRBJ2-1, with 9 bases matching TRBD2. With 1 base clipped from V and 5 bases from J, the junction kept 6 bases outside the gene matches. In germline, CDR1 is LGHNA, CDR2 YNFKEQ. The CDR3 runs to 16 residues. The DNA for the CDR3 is TGTGCCAGCAGCCAAGGGCCCCTAGCGGGACACAATGAGCAGTTCTTC. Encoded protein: CASSQGPLAGHNEQFF.

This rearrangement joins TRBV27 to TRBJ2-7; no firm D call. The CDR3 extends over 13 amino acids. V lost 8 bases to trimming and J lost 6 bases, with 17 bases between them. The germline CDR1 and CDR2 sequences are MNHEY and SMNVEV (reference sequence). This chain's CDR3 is CASGRATSVEQYF. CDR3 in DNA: TGTGCCAGCGGACGAGCGACGTCCGTCGAGCAGTACTTC.

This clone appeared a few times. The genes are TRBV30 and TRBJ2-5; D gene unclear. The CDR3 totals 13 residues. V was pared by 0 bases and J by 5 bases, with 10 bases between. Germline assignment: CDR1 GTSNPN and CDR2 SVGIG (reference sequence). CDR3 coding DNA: TGTGCCTGGAGTGTACACAGTGGGGAGACCCAGTACTTC. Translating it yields CAWSVHSGETQYF.

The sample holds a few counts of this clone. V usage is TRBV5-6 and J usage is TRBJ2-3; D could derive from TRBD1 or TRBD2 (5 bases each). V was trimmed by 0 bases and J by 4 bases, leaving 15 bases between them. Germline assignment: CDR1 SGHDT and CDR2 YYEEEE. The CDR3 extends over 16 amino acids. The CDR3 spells CASSLVVARDADTQYF. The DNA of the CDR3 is TGTGCCAGCAGCTTGGTAGTGGCCAGGGACGCAGATACGCAGTATTTT.

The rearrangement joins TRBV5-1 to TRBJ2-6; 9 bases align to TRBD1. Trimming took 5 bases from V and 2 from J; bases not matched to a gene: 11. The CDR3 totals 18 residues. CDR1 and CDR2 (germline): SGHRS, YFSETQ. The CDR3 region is CASRMGQGKVPGANVLTF. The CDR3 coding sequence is TGCGCCAGCAGGATGGGACAGGGAAAAGTCCCTGGGGCCAACGTCCTGACTTTC.

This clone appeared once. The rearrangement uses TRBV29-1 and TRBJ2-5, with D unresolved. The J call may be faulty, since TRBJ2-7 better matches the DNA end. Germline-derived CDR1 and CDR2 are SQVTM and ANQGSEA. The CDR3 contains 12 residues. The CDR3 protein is CSVSLNSYEQYF. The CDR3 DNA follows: TGCAGCGTCTCCTTAAACTCCTACGAGCAGTACTTC.

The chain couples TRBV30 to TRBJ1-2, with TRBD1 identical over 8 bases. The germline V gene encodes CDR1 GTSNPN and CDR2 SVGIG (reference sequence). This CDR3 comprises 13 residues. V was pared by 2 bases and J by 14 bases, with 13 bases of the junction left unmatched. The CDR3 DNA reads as TGTGCCTGGAGTCTCTCGCCCAACCGGGACAGGACCTTC. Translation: CAWSLSPNRDRTF.

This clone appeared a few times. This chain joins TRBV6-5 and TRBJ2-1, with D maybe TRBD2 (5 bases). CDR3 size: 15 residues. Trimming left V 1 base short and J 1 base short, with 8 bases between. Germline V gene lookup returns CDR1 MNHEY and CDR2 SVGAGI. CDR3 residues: CASSYFGGSYNEQFF. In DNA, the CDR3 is TGTGCCAGCAGTTACTTCGGAGGTTCCTACAATGAGCAGTTCTTC.

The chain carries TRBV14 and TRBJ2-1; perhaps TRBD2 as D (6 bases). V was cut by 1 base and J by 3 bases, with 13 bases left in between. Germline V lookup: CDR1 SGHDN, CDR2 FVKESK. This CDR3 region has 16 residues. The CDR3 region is CASSQAGSGNYNEQFF. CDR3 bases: TGTGCCAGCAGCCAAGCCGGTAGCGGAAACTACAATGAGCAGTTCTTC.

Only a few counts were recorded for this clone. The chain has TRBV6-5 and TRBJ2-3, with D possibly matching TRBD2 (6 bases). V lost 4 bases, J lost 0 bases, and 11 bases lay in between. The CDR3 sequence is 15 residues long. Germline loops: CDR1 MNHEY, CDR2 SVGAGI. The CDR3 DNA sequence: TGTGCCAGCAGTTCCAGTAGCGGAAGCACAGATACGCAGTATTTT. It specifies CASSSSSGSTDTQYF.

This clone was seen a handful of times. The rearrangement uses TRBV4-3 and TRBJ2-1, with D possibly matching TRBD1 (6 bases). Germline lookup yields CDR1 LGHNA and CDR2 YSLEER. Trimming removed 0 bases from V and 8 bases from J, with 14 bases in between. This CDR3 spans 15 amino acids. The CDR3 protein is CASSQDINREDEQFF. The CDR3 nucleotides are TGCGCCAGCAGCCAAGATATAAACAGGGAAGATGAGCAGTTCTTC.

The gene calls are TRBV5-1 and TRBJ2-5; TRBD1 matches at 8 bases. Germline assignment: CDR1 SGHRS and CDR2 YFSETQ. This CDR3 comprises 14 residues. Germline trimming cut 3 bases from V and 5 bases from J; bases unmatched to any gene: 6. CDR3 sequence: CASSSQGAEETQYF. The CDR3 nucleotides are TGCGCCAGCAGCTCCCAGGGGGCCGAGGAGACCCAGTACTTC.

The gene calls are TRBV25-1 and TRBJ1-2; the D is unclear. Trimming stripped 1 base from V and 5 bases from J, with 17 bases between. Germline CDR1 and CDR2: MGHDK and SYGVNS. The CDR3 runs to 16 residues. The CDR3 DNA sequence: TGTGCCAGCAGTGAATTTTCGGGTCCTTATCGGTATGGCTACACCTTC. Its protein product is CASSEFSGPYRYGYTF.

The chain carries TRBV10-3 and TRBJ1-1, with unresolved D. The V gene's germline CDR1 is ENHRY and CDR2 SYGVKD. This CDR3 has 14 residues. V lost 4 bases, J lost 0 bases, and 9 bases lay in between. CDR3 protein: CAISAMGMNTEAFF. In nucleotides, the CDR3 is TGTGCCATCAGTGCCATGGGTATGAACACTGAAGCTTTCTTT.

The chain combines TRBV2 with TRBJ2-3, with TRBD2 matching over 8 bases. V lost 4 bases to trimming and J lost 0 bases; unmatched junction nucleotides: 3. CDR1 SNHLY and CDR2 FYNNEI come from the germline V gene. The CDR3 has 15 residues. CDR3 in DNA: TGTGCCAGCAGTGTGACGGGAGGGAGCACAGATACGCAGTATTTT. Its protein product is CASSVTGGSTDTQYF.

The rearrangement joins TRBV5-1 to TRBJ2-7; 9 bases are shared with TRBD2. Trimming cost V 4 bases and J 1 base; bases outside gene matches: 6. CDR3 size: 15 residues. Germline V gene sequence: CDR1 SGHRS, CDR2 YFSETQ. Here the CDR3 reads CASSPLAGPSYEQYF. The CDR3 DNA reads TGCGCCAGCAGCCCCCTAGCGGGACCTTCCTACGAGCAGTACTTC.